These 29 T cell receptor beta chains originate from one sample sequenced in a study of T cells after yellow fever vaccination. In TCRdb, the 5' RACE reads were re-called with MiXCR into one record per CDR3 protein. The repertoire holds fewer than 450,000 distinct CDR3 sequences, with approximately 8% as singletons. This sample comprised PBMCs, obtained about 49 days after the first yellow fever vaccination. The receptors come from a man aged 18-30 years who received the YFV17D yellow fever vaccine.

This sequence joins TRBV28 and TRBJ2-7, with D possibly being TRBD1 or TRBD2 (6 bases each). The ends were cut back, 10 bases at V and 2 bases at J, with 15 bases in the middle. The CDR3 loop spans 13 amino acids. In germline, CDR1 is MDHEN, CDR2 SYDVKM. CDR3 residues: CATIGGGPYEQYV. The CDR3 DNA sequence: TGTGCCACCATCGGAGGGGGGCCCTACGAGCAGTACGTC.

The chain employs TRBV12-3 or TRBV12-4 and TRBJ2-2; the D gene could be TRBD1 or TRBD2 (5 bases each). The CDR3 contains 15 residues. The V and J ends lost 3 bases and 7 bases respectively, with 15 bases between them. For the CDR3, the DNA is TGTGCCAGCAGTTTGGGGTCAGGGAGTAACGGGGAGCTGTTTTTT. Translating it yields CASSLGSGSNGELFF.

V and J are TRBV12-3 or TRBV12-4 and TRBJ1-1; 9 nucleotides match TRBD1. The V segment lost 6 bases and the J segment 2 bases; nucleotides outside the gene matches: 7. The CDR3 has 15 amino acids. The CDR3 loop is CASRSGQGSNTEAFF. The CDR3 coding sequence is TGTGCCAGCAGATCCGGACAGGGGTCCAACACTGAAGCTTTCTTT.

The gene calls are TRBV6-5 and TRBJ2-3, with D possibly matching TRBD2 (5 bases). CDR1 MNHEY and CDR2 SVGAGI come from the germline V gene. The CDR3 has 15 residues. V lost 0 bases, J lost 7 bases, and 14 bases lay in between. CDR3 amino acids: CASSYSRPFGNTQYF. In DNA, the CDR3 is TGTGCCAGCAGTTACTCCCGGCCGTTCGGGAATACGCAGTATTTT.

The chain has TRBV7-9 and TRBJ2-7; D gene unclear. The CDR3 contains 13 residues. The V end lost 1 base, the J end lost 5 bases, and 9 bases lay between the germline ends. Germline V gives CDR1 SEHNR, CDR2 FQNEAQ (reference sequence). The CDR3 protein is CASSLEFPDEQYF. The CDR3 DNA reads TGTGCCAGCAGCTTAGAATTCCCCGACGAGCAGTACTTC.

V and J are TRBV6-5 and TRBJ2-3; 7 bases align to TRBD2. Trimming removed 2 bases from V and 4 bases from J; junction bases left unmatched: 9. Germline V gives CDR1 MNHEY, CDR2 SVGAGI. The CDR3 extends over 16 amino acids. CDR3 sequence (DNA): TGTGCCAGCAGTTACGGGGGGGTAGCAGTCCCAGATACGCAGTATTTT. This sequence encodes CASSYGGVAVPDTQYF.

This clonotype has a handful of counts. V and J are TRBV5-1 and TRBJ1-1, with D possibly matching TRBD1 (5 bases). The length of the CDR3 is 14 residues. Germline V gives CDR1 SGHRS, CDR2 YFSETQ. V dropped 5 bases and J dropped 3 bases, with 14 bases sitting between them. Here the CDR3 reads CASSYVTGDTEAFF. The DNA for the CDR3 is TGCGCCAGCAGTTACGTTACAGGAGACACTGAAGCTTTCTTT. Full variable domain (missing parts from reference TRBV5-1 and TRBJ1-1): KAGVTQTPRYLIKTRGQQVTLSCSPISGHRSVSWYQQTPGQGLQFLFEYFSETQRNKGNFPGRFSGRQFSNSRSEMNVSTLELGDSALYLCASSYVTGDTEAFFGQGTRLTVV.

The genes are TRBV27 and TRBJ2-1, with 9 bases lining up with TRBD2. J gave up 8 bases and V 6 bases, and 14 bases lay outside the gene matches. The CDR3 covers 16 residues. CDR1 is MNHEY and CDR2 is SMNVEV in the germline V gene (reference sequence). CDR3: CASRDLGRGGRDEQFF. The CDR3 DNA reads TGTGCCAGCAGAGACCTAGGGCGGGGGGGCCGGGATGAGCAGTTCTTC.

The chain joins TRBV7-9 to TRBJ1-2, with D unclear. With 5 bases removed from V and 5 bases from J, the gap between germline ends came to 12 bases. The CDR3 is 13 residues long. Per germline, CDR1 SEHNR and CDR2 FQNEAQ (reference sequence). The CDR3 region has the DNA TGTGCCAGCAGCCTCGACGGAAAATATGGCTACACCTTC. Protein sequence: CASSLDGKYGYTF.

In this sample, this clonotype turned up a few times. The genes are TRBV3-1 and TRBJ1-1; TRBD1 is a possible D gene (6 bases). Between the trimmed V and J ends, which lost 4 bases and 4 bases, there was a span of 19 bases. Germline V gene sequence: CDR1 LGHDT, CDR2 YNNKEL (reference sequence). This CDR3 region has 16 residues. The CDR3 sequence is CASSPSFSGAGTEAFF. The CDR3, as DNA: TGTGCCAGCAGCCCCTCCTTCTCAGGGGCGGGCACTGAAGCTTTCTTT.

The DNA of the CDR3 is TGTGCCAGCACCAACGGTGGGACTGAAGCTTTCTTT. This gives the protein CASTNGGTEAFF. The chain carries TRBV7-9 and TRBJ1-1; D gene uncertain. This CDR3 contains 12 residues. Germline V lookup: CDR1 SEHNR, CDR2 FQNEAQ (reference sequence). V was pared by 7 bases and J by 5 bases, with 11 bases between.

The chain links TRBV6-2 or TRBV6-3 to TRBJ2-7; 8 bases fit TRBD1. The ends lost 9 bases at V and 0 bases at J; junction bases unmatched: 19. This CDR3 spans 18 amino acids. Germline CDR1 MNHEY, CDR2 SVGEGT. In DNA form, the CDR3 reads TGTGCCAGACAGATTCCGGGACAGGCCCCTCGCAGCTCCTACGAGCAGTACTTC. Translating gives CARQIPGQAPRSSYEQYF.

V usage is TRBV5-5 and J usage is TRBJ1-2; no definite D call. V was cut by 4 bases and J by 2 bases, with 6 bases left in between. CDR1 and CDR2 (germline): SGHKS, YYEKEE (reference sequence). The CDR3 runs 12 residues. This CDR3 is CASSIMNYGYTF. The CDR3 nucleotides are TGTGCCAGCAGCATCATGAACTATGGCTACACCTTC. The whole variable domain, remainder taken from reference TRBV5-5 and TRBJ1-2, is DAGVTQSPTHLIKTRGQQVTLRCSPISGHKSVSWYQQVLGQGPQFIFQYYEKEERGRGNFPDRFSARQFPNYSSELNVNALLLGDSALYLCASSIMNYGYTFGSGTRLTVV.

The V gene is TRBV4-1, the J gene TRBJ1-5, with D maybe TRBD1 (5 bases). The germline CDR1 and CDR2 sequences are MGHRA and YSYEKL. V gave up 0 bases and J gave up 5 bases, with 11 bases separating them. This CDR3 has 15 residues. This chain's CDR3 is CASSQDPGIDQPQHF. The CDR3 DNA reads as TGCGCCAGCAGCCAAGATCCAGGGATAGATCAGCCCCAGCATTTT.

This rearrangement joins TRBV12-3 or TRBV12-4 to TRBJ2-2; no clear D. Deletions cut 5 bases from V and 2 bases from J, with 12 bases between. CDR3 size: 15 residues. CDR3 sequence reads: CASSPLGSNTGELFF. As DNA, the CDR3 is TGTGCCAGCAGTCCCTTGGGGTCTAACACCGGGGAGCTGTTTTTT.

J is TRBJ2-1 and V is TRBV5-1; 9 bases align to TRBD2. The junction had 3 bases not matched to a gene; V was cut back by 0 bases and J by 8 bases. CDR3 size: 14 residues. CDR1 SGHRS and CDR2 YFSETQ come from the germline V gene. The CDR3 DNA reads as TGCGCCAGCAGCTTGGGCGGGGGGGGTGATGAGCAGTTCTTC. It encodes CASSLGGGGDEQFF. Supplemented by reference TRBV5-1 and TRBJ2-1, the full variable domain reads KAGVTQTPRYLIKTRGQQVTLSCSPISGHRSVSWYQQTPGQGLQFLFEYFSETQRNKGNFPGRFSGRQFSNSRSEMNVSTLELGDSALYLCASSLGGGGDEQFFGPGTRLTVL.

V usage is TRBV6-2 or TRBV6-3 and J usage is TRBJ2-1; the D gene is possibly TRBD2 (5 bases). V lost 6 bases and J lost 3, with 21 bases in between. The CDR3 totals 17 residues. The V gene's germline CDR1 is MNHEY and CDR2 SVGEGT. CDR3 nucleotide sequence: TGTGCCAGCAGCTCTCTCCGAATAGGGAGACTCTACAATGAGCAGTTCTTC. Its translation is CASSSLRIGRLYNEQFF.

This sequence joins TRBV4-1 and TRBJ2-1; D is undetermined. The CDR3 covers 16 residues. Germline CDR1 is MGHRA and CDR2 is YSYEKL. The V and J ends lost 2 bases and 3 bases respectively, with 14 bases between them. CDR3 nucleotides: TGCGCCAGCAGCCAAATAGACTTGCTTATCTACAATGAGCAGTTCTTC. Translation: CASSQIDLLIYNEQFF.

The chain joins TRBV20-1 to TRBJ2-5; 11 bases are shared with TRBD2. The CDR3 length is 15 residues. Germline lookup yields CDR1 DFQATT and CDR2 SNEGSKA (reference sequence). V shed 5 bases, J shed 4 bases, and the junction held 9 bases outside the gene matches. The CDR3 DNA reads as TGCAGTGCTCTCCGGCTAGCGGGGGGTATAGAGACCCAGTACTTC. This sequence encodes CSALRLAGGIETQYF.

CDR3 coding DNA: TGTGCCAGCTCGTCGATAGATACGCAGTATTTT. Its translation is CASSSIDTQYF. The chain uses TRBV18 and TRBJ2-3; the D is unclear. Trimming removed 6 bases at V and 5 bases at J, with 6 bases between. This CDR3 region has 11 residues. The germline CDR1 and CDR2 sequences are KGHSH and LQKENI.

This clonotype was recorded a few times. This chain links TRBV18 with TRBJ1-4; no firm D call. The CDR3 runs 13 residues. Per germline, CDR1 KGHSH and CDR2 LQKENI. V was clipped by 8 bases and J by 8 bases, with 15 bases between them. This chain's CDR3 is CASVQASDEKLFF. The CDR3 coding sequence is TGTGCCAGCGTCCAAGCCTCTGACGAAAAACTGTTTTTT.

This clonotype has only a few counts. The chain carries TRBV28 and TRBJ2-4; 11 nucleotides agree with TRBD2. Trimming at V came to 5 bases and at J to 1 base, leaving 4 bases not matched to a gene. The CDR3 runs 16 residues. The V gene's germline CDR1 is MDHEN and CDR2 SYDVKM. CDR3 nucleotides: TGTGCCAGCAGTCCTTGGACTAGCGGGGCCAAAAACATTCAGTACTTC. Its protein product is CASSPWTSGAKNIQYF.

This clonotype showed up just a few times. The rearrangement uses TRBV20-1 and TRBJ2-3, with 10 nucleotides matching TRBD2. Germline V lookup: CDR1 DFQATT, CDR2 SNEGSKA (reference sequence). This CDR3 has 13 residues. The V gene end was trimmed by 5 bases and the J gene end by 6 bases; junction bases not matched to a gene: 5. In DNA form, the CDR3 reads TGCAGTGCTGAGCGGGGGGGATCGGATACGCAGTATTTT. It is translated as CSAERGGSDTQYF.

This CDR3 is CSAPSLAGPGDTQYF. CDR3 nucleotides: TGCAGTGCTCCGTCACTAGCGGGGCCAGGGGATACGCAGTATTTT. The chain links TRBV20-1 to TRBJ2-3, with 10 bases matching TRBD2. Germline V gives CDR1 DFQATT, CDR2 SNEGSKA (reference sequence). The V gene end was trimmed by 5 bases and the J gene end by 6 bases; junction bases not matched to a gene: 11. The CDR3 runs to 15 residues.

The J gene is TRBJ1-1, the V gene TRBV13; TRBD1 matches at 7 bases. The CDR3 spans 12 residues. V gave up 5 bases and J gave up 8 bases; unmatched junction bases: 5. The germline CDR1 and CDR2 sequences are PRHDT and FYEKMQ (reference sequence). DNA of the CDR3: TGTGCCAGCAGCCAGCCGACAGGGGAAGCTTTCTTT. The encoded protein is CASSQPTGEAFF.

This clonotype was observed a few times. This rearrangement joins TRBV7-8 to TRBJ2-1; D is perhaps TRBD1 or TRBD2 (6 bases each). Between the trimmed V and J ends, which lost 1 base and 3 bases, there was a span of 16 bases. The CDR3 has 17 residues. Germline loops: CDR1 SGHVS, CDR2 FQNEAQ. The CDR3 region has the DNA TGTGCCAGCAGCTTAGGGGGACCGGGGGCCAGCTACAATGAGCAGTTCTTC. Its protein is CASSLGGPGASYNEQFF.

This clonotype was picked up a small number of times. The rearrangement uses TRBV12-3 or TRBV12-4 and TRBJ2-7; TRBD1 is a possible D gene (5 bases). The germline V and J ends were trimmed by 3 bases and 0 bases, with 9 bases remaining between them. This CDR3 is 14 amino acids long. CDR3 sequence reads: CASSFDRHSYEQYF. The DNA of the CDR3 is TGTGCCAGCAGTTTCGACAGACACTCCTACGAGCAGTACTTC.

This clonotype was seen at least ten times. The V gene is TRBV10-3, the J gene TRBJ2-1; D could derive from TRBD1 or TRBD2 (5 bases each). Germline CDR1 and CDR2: ENHRY and SYGVKD. This CDR3 contains 15 residues. With 6 bases removed from V and 9 bases from J, the gap between germline ends came to 21 bases. The CDR3 sequence is CAISAVRGEVGEQFF. The CDR3 nucleotides read TGTGCCATCAGCGCAGTTAGGGGAGAAGTCGGTGAGCAGTTCTTC.

This clonotype was seen only a few times. The rearrangement links TRBV6-1 to TRBJ2-3, with D possibly TRBD1 on 5 matching bases. Per the germline V gene, CDR1 is MNHNS and CDR2 is SASEGT. The CDR3 contains 15 residues. The V end was cut by 7 bases, the J end by 2 bases, with 16 bases between. CDR3 region: CASTLQGFATDTQYF. In DNA form, the CDR3 reads TGTGCCAGCACCCTTCAGGGTTTCGCCACAGATACGCAGTATTTT.